A single sample gave rise to the 9 T cell receptor beta chains below, sequenced in a study of CD8 T cells in Susac syndrome. Random hexamers were used to reverse transcribe 0.5 to 1 ug of RNA. TCRdb itself ran the immunoSEQ multiplex PCR reads through MiXCR, one entry per CDR3 protein. The data contain some 200,000 distinct CDR3 sequences, about 95% of them singletons. Input material: CD4+ T cells from PBMCs. The receptor source for this set is a human donor with multiple sclerosis.

This chain uses TRBV7-2 with TRBJ2-1; the D is unclear. Germline-derived CDR1 and CDR2 are SGHTA and FQGNSA. Between the trimmed V and J ends, which lost 1 base and 12 bases, there was a span of 10 bases. The CDR3 extends over 12 amino acids. In DNA form, the CDR3 reads TGTGCCAGCAGCTTAGACCTTATCGGGCAGTTCTTC. It translates to CASSLDLIGQFF.

The chain joins TRBV29-1 to TRBJ2-1; 7 nucleotides match TRBD1. The V segment lost 7 bases and the J segment 1 base; nucleotides outside the gene matches: 10. This CDR3 has 15 amino acids. Germline CDR1 reads SQVTM; CDR2 reads ANQGSEA. The CDR3 region is CSAEGGDSSYNEQFF. The DNA of the CDR3 is TGCAGCGCTGAGGGTGGGGACAGTTCCTACAATGAGCAGTTCTTC.

This clonotype has a single count. This chain uses TRBV5-1 with TRBJ1-1; TRBD1 is a possible D gene (5 bases). CDR3 length: 14 amino acids. Trimming pared 4 bases from V and 8 bases from J, leaving 18 bases between. Germline V gives CDR1 SGHRS, CDR2 YFSETQ. The CDR3 protein is CASSGAIPKSEAFF. CDR3 in DNA: TGCGCCAGCAGCGGGGCGATACCAAAGTCCGAAGCTTTCTTT.

The chain recombines TRBV11-2 with TRBJ2-7, with D possibly called TRBD1 or TRBD2 (5 bases each). Trimming took 4 bases from V and 3 from J, leaving 16 bases between them. CDR3 length: 15 amino acids. The germline V gene encodes CDR1 SGHAT and CDR2 FQNNGV. The chain's CDR3 is CASSSYPREYYEQYF. The CDR3 DNA is TGTGCCAGCAGCTCCTATCCCAGGGAGTACTACGAGCAGTACTTC.

The chain carries TRBV20-1 and TRBJ1-5; 8 nucleotides agree with TRBD1. V gave up 6 bases and J gave up 4 bases; unmatched junction bases: 5. From germline, CDR1 is DFQATT and CDR2 SNEGSKA (reference sequence). This CDR3 has 13 residues. Here the CDR3 DNA reads TGCAGTGCCCCCGGACAGGGAAATCAGCCCCAGCATTTT. Translating gives CSAPGQGNQPQHF.

This clonotype has more than one count but fewer than ten. The chain has TRBV30 and TRBJ2-7; TRBD2 might be the D (5 bases). Trimming stripped 3 bases from V and 3 bases from J, with 6 bases between. This CDR3 is 11 amino acids long. Germline-derived CDR1 and CDR2 are GTSNPN and SVGIG (reference sequence). In nucleotides, the CDR3 is TGTGCCTGGAGCCGGGACTACGAGCAGTACTTC. It is translated as CAWSRDYEQYF. Supplemented by reference TRBV30 and TRBJ2-7, the full variable domain reads SQTIHQWPATLVQPVGSPLSLECTVEGTSNPNLYWYRQAAGRGLQLLFYSVGIGQISSEVPQNLSASRPQDRQFILSSKKLLLSDSGFYLCAWSRDYEQYFGPGTRLTVT.

The chain recombines TRBV15 with TRBJ2-7; D not certain. V lost 0 bases to trimming and J lost 3 bases, with 6 bases between them. CDR1 is LNHNV, CDR2 YYDKDF, per germline (reference sequence). The CDR3 is made up of 13 amino acids. The CDR3 here is CATSREFGYEQYF. CDR3 nucleotides: TGTGCCACCAGCAGAGAATTTGGCTACGAGCAGTACTTC.

The chain carries TRBV12-5 and TRBJ1-1; no clear D. Germline CDR1 LGHNT, CDR2 FRNRAP. The CDR3 is made up of 13 amino acids. Trimming pared 3 bases from V and 1 base from J, leaving 6 bases between. DNA for the CDR3: TGTGCTAGTGGTTTAAAGGGGAACACTGAAGCTTTCTTT. Translating gives CASGLKGNTEAFF.

The genes are TRBV24-1 and TRBJ2-7; TRBD2 is a possible D gene (6 bases). The CDR3 runs to 15 residues. Between the trimmed V and J ends, which lost 2 bases and 6 bases, there was a span of 16 bases. Germline V gene data show CDR1 as KGHDR and CDR2 as SFDVKD. The CDR3 sequence is CATSDSTSIAAEQYF. CDR3 DNA: TGTGCCACCAGTGATTCGACTAGTATAGCGGCCGAGCAGTACTTC.